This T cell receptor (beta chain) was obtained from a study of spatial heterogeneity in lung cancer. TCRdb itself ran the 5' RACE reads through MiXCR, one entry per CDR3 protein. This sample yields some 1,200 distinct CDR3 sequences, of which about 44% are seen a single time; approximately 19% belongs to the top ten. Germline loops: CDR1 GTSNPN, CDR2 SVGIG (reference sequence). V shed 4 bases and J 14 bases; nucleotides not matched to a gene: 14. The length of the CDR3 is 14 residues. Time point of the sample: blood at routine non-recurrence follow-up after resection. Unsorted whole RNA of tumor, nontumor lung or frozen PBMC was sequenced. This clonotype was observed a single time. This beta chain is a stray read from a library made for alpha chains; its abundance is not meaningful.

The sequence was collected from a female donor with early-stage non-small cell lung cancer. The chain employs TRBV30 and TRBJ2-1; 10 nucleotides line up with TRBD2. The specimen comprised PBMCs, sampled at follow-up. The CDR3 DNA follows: TGTGCCTGGAAGCGGGAGGGCCGCCTCGGGCCGGAGTTCTTC. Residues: CAWKREGRLGPEFF.